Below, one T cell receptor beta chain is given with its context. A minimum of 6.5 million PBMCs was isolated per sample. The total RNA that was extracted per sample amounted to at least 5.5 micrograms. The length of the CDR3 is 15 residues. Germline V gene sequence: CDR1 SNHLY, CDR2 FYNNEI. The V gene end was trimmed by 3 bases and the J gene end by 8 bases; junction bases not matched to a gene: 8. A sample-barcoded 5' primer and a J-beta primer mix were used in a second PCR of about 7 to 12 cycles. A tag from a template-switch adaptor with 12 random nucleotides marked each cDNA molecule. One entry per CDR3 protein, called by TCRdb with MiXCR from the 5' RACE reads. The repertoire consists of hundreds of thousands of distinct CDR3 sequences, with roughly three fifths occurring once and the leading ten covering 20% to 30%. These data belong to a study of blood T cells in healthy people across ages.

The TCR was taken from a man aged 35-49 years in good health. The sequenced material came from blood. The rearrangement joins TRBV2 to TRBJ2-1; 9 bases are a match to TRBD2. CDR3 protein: CASSELLAGSDEQFF. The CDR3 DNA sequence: TGTGCCAGCAGTGAGCTTCTAGCGGGGTCCGATGAGCAGTTCTTC.